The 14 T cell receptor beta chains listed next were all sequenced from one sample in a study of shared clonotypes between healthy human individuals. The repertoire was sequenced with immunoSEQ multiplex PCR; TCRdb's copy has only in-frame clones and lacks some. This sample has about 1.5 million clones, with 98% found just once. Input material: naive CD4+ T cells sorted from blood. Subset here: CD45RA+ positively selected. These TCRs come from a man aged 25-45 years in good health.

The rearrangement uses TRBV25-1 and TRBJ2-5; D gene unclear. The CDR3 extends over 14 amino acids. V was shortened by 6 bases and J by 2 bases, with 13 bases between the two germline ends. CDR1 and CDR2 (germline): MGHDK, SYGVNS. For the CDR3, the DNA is TGTGCCAGCAGCCCGACTCGCGTTCAAGAGACCCAGTACTTC. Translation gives CASSPTRVQETQYF.

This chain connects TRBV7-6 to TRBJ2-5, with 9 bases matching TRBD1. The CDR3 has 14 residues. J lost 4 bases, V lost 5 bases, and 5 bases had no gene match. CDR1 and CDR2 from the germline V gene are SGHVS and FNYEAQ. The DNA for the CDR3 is TGTGCCAGCAGCAGACGGGACAGGGCAGAGACCCAGTACTTC. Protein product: CASSRRDRAETQYF.

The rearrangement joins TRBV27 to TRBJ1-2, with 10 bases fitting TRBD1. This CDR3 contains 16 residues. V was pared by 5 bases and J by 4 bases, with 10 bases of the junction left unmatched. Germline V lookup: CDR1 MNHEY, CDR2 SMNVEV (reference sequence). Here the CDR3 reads CASSVGTGAHGYGYTF. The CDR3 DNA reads TGTGCCAGCAGTGTCGGGACAGGGGCACACGGCTATGGCTACACCTTC.

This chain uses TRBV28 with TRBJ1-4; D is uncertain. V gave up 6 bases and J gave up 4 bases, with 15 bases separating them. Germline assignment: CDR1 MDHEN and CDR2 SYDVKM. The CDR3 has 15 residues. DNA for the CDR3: TGTGCCAGCAGCGAGCGGACTGCTCGTAATGAAAAACTGTTTTTT. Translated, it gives CASSERTARNEKLFF.

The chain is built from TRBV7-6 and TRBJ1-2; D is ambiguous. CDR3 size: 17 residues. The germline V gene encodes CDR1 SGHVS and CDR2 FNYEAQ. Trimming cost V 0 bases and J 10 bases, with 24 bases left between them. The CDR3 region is CASSLAKRLSQEGDYTF. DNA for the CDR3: TGTGCCAGCAGCTTAGCGAAACGGTTGTCGCAGGAAGGAGACTACACCTTC.

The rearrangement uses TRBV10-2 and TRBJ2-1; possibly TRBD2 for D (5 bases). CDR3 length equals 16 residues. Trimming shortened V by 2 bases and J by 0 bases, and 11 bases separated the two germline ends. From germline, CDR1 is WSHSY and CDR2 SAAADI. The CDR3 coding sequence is TGCGCCAGCAGTGAGCGGGGAGCGGCCTCCTACAATGAGCAGTTCTTC. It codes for CASSERGAASYNEQFF.

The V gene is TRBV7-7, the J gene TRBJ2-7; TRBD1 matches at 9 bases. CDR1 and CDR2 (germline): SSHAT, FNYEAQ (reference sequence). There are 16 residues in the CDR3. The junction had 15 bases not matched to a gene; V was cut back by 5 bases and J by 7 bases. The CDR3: CASSPSPGTGSREQYF. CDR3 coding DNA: TGTGCCAGCAGCCCCTCCCCGGGGACAGGGTCGAGGGAGCAGTACTTC. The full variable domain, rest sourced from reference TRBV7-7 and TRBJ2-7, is GAGVSQSPRYKVTKRGQDVTLRCDPISSHATLYWYQQALGQGPEFLTYFNYEAQPDKSGLPSDRFSAERPEGSISTLTIQRTEQRDSAMYRCASSPSPGTGSREQYFGPGTRLTVT.

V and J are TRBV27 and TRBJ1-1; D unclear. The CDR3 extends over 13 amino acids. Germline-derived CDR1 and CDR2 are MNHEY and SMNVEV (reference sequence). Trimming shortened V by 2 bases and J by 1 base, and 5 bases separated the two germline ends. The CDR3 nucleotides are TGTGCCAGCAGTTTACGTTCGAACACTGAAGCTTTCTTT. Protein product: CASSLRSNTEAFF.

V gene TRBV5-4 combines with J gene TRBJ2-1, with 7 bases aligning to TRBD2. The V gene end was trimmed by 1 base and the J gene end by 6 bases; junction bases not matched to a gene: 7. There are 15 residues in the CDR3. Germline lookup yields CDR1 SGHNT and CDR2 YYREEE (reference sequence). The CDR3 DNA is TGTGCCAGCAGCTTGCCAGCGGGAATTCGCAATGAGCAGTTCTTC. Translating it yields CASSLPAGIRNEQFF. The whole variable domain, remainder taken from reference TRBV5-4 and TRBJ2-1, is ETGVTQSPTHLIKTRGQQVTLRCSSQSGHNTVSWYQQALGQGPQFIFQYYREEENGRGNFPPRFSGLQFPNYSSELNVNALELDDSALYLCASSLPAGIRNEQFFGPGTRLTVL.

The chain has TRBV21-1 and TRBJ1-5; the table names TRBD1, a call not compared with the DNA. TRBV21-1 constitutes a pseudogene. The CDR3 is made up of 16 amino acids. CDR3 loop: CASSNWGQRNNQPQHF. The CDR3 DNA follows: TGTGCCAGCAGCAACTGGGGACAGCGGAACAATCAGCCCCAGCATTTT.

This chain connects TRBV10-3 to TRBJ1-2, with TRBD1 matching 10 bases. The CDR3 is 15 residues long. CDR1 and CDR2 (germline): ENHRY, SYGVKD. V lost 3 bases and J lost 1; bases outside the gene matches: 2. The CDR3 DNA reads TGTGCCATCAGTGAAGGGACAGGGGTTAACTATGGCTACACCTTC. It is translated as CAISEGTGVNYGYTF.

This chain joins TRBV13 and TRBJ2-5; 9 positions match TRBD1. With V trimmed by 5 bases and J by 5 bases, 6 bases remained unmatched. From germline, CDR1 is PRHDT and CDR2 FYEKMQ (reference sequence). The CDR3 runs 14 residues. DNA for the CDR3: TGTGCCAGCAGCCGAAAACAGGGGGCTGAGACCCAGTACTTC. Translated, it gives CASSRKQGAETQYF.

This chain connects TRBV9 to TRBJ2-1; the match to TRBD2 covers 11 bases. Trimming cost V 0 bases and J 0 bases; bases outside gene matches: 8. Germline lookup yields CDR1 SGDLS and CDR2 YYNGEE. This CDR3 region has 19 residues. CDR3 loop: CASSVVGTSGSSSYNEQFF. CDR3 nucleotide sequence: TGTGCCAGCAGCGTAGTTGGTACTAGCGGGAGTAGCTCCTACAATGAGCAGTTCTTC.

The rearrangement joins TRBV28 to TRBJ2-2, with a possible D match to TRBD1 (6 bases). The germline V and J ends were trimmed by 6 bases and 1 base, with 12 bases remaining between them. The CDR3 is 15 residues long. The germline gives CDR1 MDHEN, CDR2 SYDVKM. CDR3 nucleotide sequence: TGTGCCAGCAGGAGGACAGTAATGAACACCGGGGAGCTGTTTTTT. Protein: CASRRTVMNTGELFF.